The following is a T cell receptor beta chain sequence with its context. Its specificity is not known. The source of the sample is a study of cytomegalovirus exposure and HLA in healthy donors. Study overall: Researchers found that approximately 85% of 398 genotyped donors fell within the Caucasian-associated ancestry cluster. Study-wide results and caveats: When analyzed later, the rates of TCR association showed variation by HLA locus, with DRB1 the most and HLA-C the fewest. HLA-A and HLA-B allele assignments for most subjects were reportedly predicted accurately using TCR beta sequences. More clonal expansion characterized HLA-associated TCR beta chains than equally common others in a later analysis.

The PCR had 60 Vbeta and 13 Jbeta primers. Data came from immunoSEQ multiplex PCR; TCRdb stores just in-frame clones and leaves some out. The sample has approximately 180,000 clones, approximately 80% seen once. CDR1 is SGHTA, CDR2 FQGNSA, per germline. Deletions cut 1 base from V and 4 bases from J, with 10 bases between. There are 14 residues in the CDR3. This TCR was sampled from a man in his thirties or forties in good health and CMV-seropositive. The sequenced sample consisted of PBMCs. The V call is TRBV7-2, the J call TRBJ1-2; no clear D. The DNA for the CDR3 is TGTGCCAGCAGCTTAGAGGAGGGAATCTATGGCTACACCTTC. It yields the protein CASSLEEGIYGYTF.